A single sample is the source of the 2 T cell receptor beta chains below, sequenced in a study of Ad26.COV2.S vaccination and SARS-CoV-2 variants. Using immunoSEQ multiplex PCR, the repertoire was profiled, and TCRdb retains in-frame clones only, with some absent. The table has approximately 410,000 clones, roughly 90% seen once. Described treatment: about 20 received Ad26.COV2.S at low or high dose, single or two shots; roughly five received placebo; per-sample allocation not given. After the first vaccine or placebo injection, samples were drawn on day 63. The sequencing used peripheral blood, collected in a trial of Ad26.COV2.S vaccine versus placebo. These receptors were collected from a person aged 18 to 59 who received the Ad26.COV2.S COVID-19 vaccine or a placebo.

The chain combines TRBV21-1 with TRBJ1-1; TRBD1, the table's D call, was not compared with the DNA. TRBV21-1 is a pseudogene segment. The CDR3 covers 14 residues. CDR3 protein: CASSTYRGGTEAFF. CDR3 coding DNA: TGTGCCAGCAGCACTTACAGGGGCGGAACTGAAGCTTTCTTT.

J is TRBJ1-2 and V is TRBV7-2, with 7 bases aligning to TRBD1. J was trimmed by 0 bases and V by 6 bases; bases with no gene match: 13. Germline V gene data show CDR1 as SGHTA and CDR2 as FQGNSA. There are 17 residues in the CDR3. DNA of the CDR3: TGTGCCAGCAGAGACCCCATAGGGACAGTCTCTAACTATGGCTACACCTTC. It specifies CASRDPIGTVSNYGYTF.